This is a list of T cell receptor beta chains from one sample in a study of metastatic and nonmetastatic thyroid tumors. Using MiXCR, TCRdb reanalyzed the PCR reads. Of almost 25,000 clones detected, about an eighth appear once; the ten largest clones hold approximately 14%. Sequencing was done on a sample of blood. These receptors originate from a female donor with papillary thyroid cancer or a benign thyroid nodule (not recorded which). Some clones in this sample may be carry-over from other donors' samples. Both conserved end residues are part of each CDR3. The D gene is left open where the match is weak. The size of a clone is reported for some rows only, either as once, few or many, or as a class for expanded clones.

V gene: TRBV27; J gene: TRBJ2-1; clone size: many; D gene: -; CDR3 DNA: TGTGCCAGCAGTTTATCCGCCTTTGCGAGGGAAGCAAATGAGCAGTTCTTC; CDR3 protein: CASSLSAFAREANEQFF
V gene: TRBV4-1; J gene: TRBJ2-4; clone size: many; D gene: -; CDR3 DNA: TGCGCCAGCAGCCAAGTGTCTAACCTAGCCAAAAACATTCAGTACTTC; CDR3 protein: CASSQVSNLAKNIQYF
V gene: TRBV20-1; J gene: TRBJ1-1; clone size: many; D gene: TRBD1; CDR3 DNA: TGCAGTGCTAGTCCACAGGGGCCCCAAGCTTTCTTT; CDR3 protein: CSASPQGPQAFF
V gene: TRBV10-2; J gene: TRBJ1-1; clone size: many; D gene: -; CDR3 DNA: TGCGCCAGCAGTGAGGGCAGGGGGAACACTGAAGCTTTCTTT; CDR3 protein: CASSEGRGNTEAFF
V gene: TRBV13; J gene: TRBJ2-7; clone size: many; D gene: TRBD2; CDR3 DNA: TGTGCCAGCAGCAACACTAGCGGGAGGGCGATAGAGCAGTACTTC; CDR3 protein: CASSNTSGRAIEQYF
V gene: TRBV28; J gene: TRBJ2-5; clone size: many; D gene: -; CDR3 DNA: TGTGCCAGCCCTAAAGGAGGGATCAACTATTTGATTCAAGAGACCCAGTACTTC; CDR3 protein: CASPKGGINYLIQETQYF
V gene: TRBV20-1; J gene: TRBJ2-7; clone size: many; D gene: -; CDR3 DNA: TGCAGTGCTAGTGCTAGCAGGGCGATTGAGCAGTACTTC; CDR3 protein: CSASASRAIEQYF
V gene: TRBV28; J gene: TRBJ2-7; clone size: -; D gene: -; CDR3 DNA: TGTGCCAGCAGCCAAGGGGAACTAGTTCCCCACGAGCAGTACTTC; CDR3 protein: CASSQGELVPHEQYF
V gene: TRBV5-6; J gene: TRBJ2-5; clone size: -; D gene: TRBD1; CDR3 DNA: TGTGCCAGCAGCTTGGTGGGACAGGGCCGGCAAGAGACCCAGTACTTC; CDR3 protein: CASSLVGQGRQETQYF
V gene: TRBV10-2; J gene: TRBJ2-7; clone size: many; D gene: -; CDR3 DNA: TGCGCCAGCAGTGGGTCGGCGACAAAATACGAGCAGTACTTC; CDR3 protein: CASSGSATKYEQYF
V gene: TRBV6-5; J gene: TRBJ2-7; clone size: -; D gene: TRBD2; CDR3 DNA: TGTGCCAGCAGTTACTCGTCGGCGGGAGGGCCTTACGAGCAGTACTTC; CDR3 protein: CASSYSSAGGPYEQYF
V gene: TRBV5-1; J gene: TRBJ2-3; clone size: many; D gene: TRBD1; CDR3 DNA: TGCGCCAGCAGCTCCGGATCCGGGACAGGGTTAGATACGCAGTATTTT; CDR3 protein: CASSSGSGTGLDTQYF
V gene: TRBV19; J gene: TRBJ1-1; clone size: many; D gene: TRBD1; CDR3 DNA: TGTGCCAGTAGTAAATCAGGGGGCAGGACTGAAGCTTTCTTT; CDR3 protein: CASSKSGGRTEAFF